What follows describes a single TCR beta chain. This entry belongs to a study of shared clonotypes between healthy human individuals. Trimming cost V 6 bases and J 6 bases; bases outside gene matches: 6. Germline lookup yields CDR1 SEHNR and CDR2 FQNEAQ (reference sequence). This CDR3 is built from 13 residues. Memory CD4+ cells were the fraction left after CD45RA+ naive selection. TCRdb's table, derived via immunoSEQ multiplex PCR, lists solely in-frame clones and lacks some. Of about 2.3 million clones in the sample, about 92% were seen once. The source is a man aged 18 to 30 in good health. Some clones in this sample may be carry-over from other donors' samples. This chain links TRBV7-9 with TRBJ1-1, with 8 positions matching TRBD1. Material: naive CD4+ T cells from PBMCs. Subset in this sample: CD45RA+ positively selected. The CDR3 DNA follows: TGTGCCAGCAGTCCAGGGGGCCGGCCTGAAGCTTTCTTT. Its protein product is CASSPGGRPEAFF.